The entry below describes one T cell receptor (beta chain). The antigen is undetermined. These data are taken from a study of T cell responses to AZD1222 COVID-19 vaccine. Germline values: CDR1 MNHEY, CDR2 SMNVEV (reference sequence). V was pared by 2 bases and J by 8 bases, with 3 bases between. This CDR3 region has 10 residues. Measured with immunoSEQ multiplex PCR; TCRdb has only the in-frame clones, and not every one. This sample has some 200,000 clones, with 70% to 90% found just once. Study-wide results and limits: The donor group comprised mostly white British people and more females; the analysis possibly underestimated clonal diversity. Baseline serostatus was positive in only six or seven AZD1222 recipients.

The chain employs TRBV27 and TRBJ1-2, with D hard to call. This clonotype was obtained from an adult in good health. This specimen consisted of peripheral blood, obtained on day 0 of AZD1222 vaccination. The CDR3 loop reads CASSLTGYTF. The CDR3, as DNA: TGTGCCAGCAGTTTAACCGGCTACACCTTC.